This T cell receptor beta chain originates from a study of blood T cell repertoires in COVID-19. Germline trimming cut 4 bases from V and 7 bases from J; bases unmatched to any gene: 8. CDR1 MNHEY and CDR2 SVGEGT come from the germline V gene. The CDR3 spans 15 residues. Only in-frame clones appear in the TCRdb table, and some are missing; sequencing was by immunoSEQ multiplex PCR. The sample lists a few hundred thousand clones, around 84% occurring once. The clonotype comes from a human donor with acute or convalescent COVID-19. The donor label of this sample is uncertain. The gene calls are TRBV6-2 or TRBV6-3 and TRBJ2-1, with 9 bases identical to TRBD2. The specimen was peripheral blood. This chain's CDR3 is CASSSRVAGVNEQFF. The DNA of the CDR3 is TGTGCCAGCAGTTCCCGAGTAGCGGGAGTGAATGAGCAGTTCTTC.